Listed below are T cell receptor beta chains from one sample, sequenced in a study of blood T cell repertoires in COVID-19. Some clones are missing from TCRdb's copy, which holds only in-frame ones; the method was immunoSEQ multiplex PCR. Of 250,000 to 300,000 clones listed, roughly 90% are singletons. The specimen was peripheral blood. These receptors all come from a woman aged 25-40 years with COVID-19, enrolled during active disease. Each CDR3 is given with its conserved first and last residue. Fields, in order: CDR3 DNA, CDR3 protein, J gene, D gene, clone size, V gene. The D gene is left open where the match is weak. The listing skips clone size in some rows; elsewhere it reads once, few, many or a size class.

CDR3 DNA: TGTGCCAGCAGCTTATGGGGTGGACAGAACCACGAGCAGTACTTC
CDR3 protein: CASSLWGGQNHEQYF
J gene: TRBJ2-7
D gene: NA
clone size: NA
V gene: TRBV7-9

CDR3 DNA: TGTGCCATCAGTACTCTAGCGGGAGGGGCAGATACGCAGTATTTT
CDR3 protein: CAISTLAGGADTQYF
J gene: TRBJ2-3
D gene: TRBD2
clone size: NA
V gene: TRBV10-3

CDR3 DNA: TGTGCCAGCAGCGGGGCCAATCAGCCCCAGCATTTT
CDR3 protein: CASSGANQPQHF
J gene: TRBJ1-5
D gene: NA
clone size: NA
V gene: TRBV5-5

CDR3 DNA: TGTGCCAGCAGCTTAGCCCTTAGCGGGACCGGGGAGCTGTTTTTT
CDR3 protein: CASSLALSGTGELFF
J gene: TRBJ2-2
D gene: TRBD2
clone size: NA
V gene: TRBV11-2

CDR3 DNA: TGTGCCAGCAGCTCGGACAGTCCCGGCGGAAACACCATATATTTT
CDR3 protein: CASSSDSPGGNTIYF
J gene: TRBJ1-3
D gene: NA
clone size: NA
V gene: TRBV11-1

CDR3 DNA: TGTGCCAGCAGCTTAGGGCAGTCTGGGGCCAACGTCCTGACTTTC
CDR3 protein: CASSLGQSGANVLTF
J gene: TRBJ2-6
D gene: NA
clone size: NA
V gene: TRBV11-2

CDR3 DNA: TGCGCCAGCGTGGGACAGGGAGGGGGCTATGGCTACACCTTC
CDR3 protein: CASVGQGGGYGYTF
J gene: TRBJ1-2
D gene: TRBD1
clone size: NA
V gene: TRBV4-1

CDR3 DNA: TGTGCCTGGAGCCGACTAGCGGGAGGGCCGCGAGAGCAGTACTTC
CDR3 protein: CAWSRLAGGPREQYF
J gene: TRBJ2-7
D gene: TRBD2
clone size: few
V gene: TRBV30

CDR3 DNA: TGTGCCAGCAGTTTGAACAGGGTCGGCGAGCAGTACTTC
CDR3 protein: CASSLNRVGEQYF
J gene: TRBJ2-7
D gene: NA
clone size: NA
V gene: TRBV27

CDR3 DNA: TGTGCCTGGAGTAAACAGGGGGCCCGGGGCACTGAAGCTTTCTTT
CDR3 protein: CAWSKQGARGTEAFF
J gene: TRBJ1-1
D gene: TRBD1
clone size: NA
V gene: TRBV30

CDR3 DNA: TGTGCCAGCAGTGTTTTAACAGGGGTTAGTAATGAAAAACTGTTTTTT
CDR3 protein: CASSVLTGVSNEKLFF
J gene: TRBJ1-4
D gene: TRBD1
clone size: NA
V gene: TRBV6-1

CDR3 DNA: TGTGCCAGCAGCTGGGGGGGTAACACTGAAGCTTTCTTT
CDR3 protein: CASSWGGNTEAFF
J gene: TRBJ1-1
D gene: NA
clone size: NA
V gene: TRBV7-2

CDR3 DNA: TGTGCCAGTAGTACCCAAACTAGCGGGAGCGAGCAGTACTTC
CDR3 protein: CASSTQTSGSEQYF
J gene: TRBJ2-7
D gene: TRBD2
clone size: once
V gene: TRBV19

CDR3 DNA: TGTGCCATCAGTCCCCGGACTAGCGGAGATACGCAGTATTTT
CDR3 protein: CAISPRTSGDTQYF
J gene: TRBJ2-3
D gene: TRBD2
clone size: NA
V gene: TRBV10-3

CDR3 DNA: TGCAGCGTTGTTTCTAGTCGGACTGAAGCTTTCTTT
CDR3 protein: CSVVSSRTEAFF
J gene: TRBJ1-1
D gene: NA
clone size: NA
V gene: TRBV29-1

CDR3 DNA: TGCGCCAGCAGCCCCGGGACTAGCGGGTACAATGAGCAGTTCTTC
CDR3 protein: CASSPGTSGYNEQFF
J gene: TRBJ2-1
D gene: TRBD2
clone size: NA
V gene: TRBV5-1

CDR3 DNA: TGTGCCAGCAGTTACGCTCCAGGCGCCGAGACCCAGTACTTC
CDR3 protein: CASSYAPGAETQYF
J gene: TRBJ2-5
D gene: NA
clone size: many
V gene: TRBV6-5

CDR3 DNA: TGTGCCAGCAGTCCCGGAGGTAGGAGTCAGCCCCAGCATTTT
CDR3 protein: CASSPGGRSQPQHF
J gene: TRBJ1-5
D gene: NA
clone size: NA
V gene: TRBV28

CDR3 DNA: TGTGCCAGCAGCTTAGCGCGCCTAAACACCGGGGAGCTGTTTTTT
CDR3 protein: CASSLARLNTGELFF
J gene: TRBJ2-2
D gene: NA
clone size: NA
V gene: TRBV7-2

CDR3 DNA: TGTGCCAGCAGTTATTGGAGCTCCTATAATTCACCCCTCCACTTT
CDR3 protein: CASSYWSSYNSPLHF
J gene: TRBJ1-6
D gene: NA
clone size: NA
V gene: TRBV28

CDR3 DNA: TGTGCCAGTAGGGTGGGGGCGCTCACTGAAGCTTTCTTT
CDR3 protein: CASRVGALTEAFF
J gene: TRBJ1-1
D gene: NA
clone size: NA
V gene: TRBV19

CDR3 DNA: TGTGCCAGCAGCTTACGACTAATAGCGGGAGGAACAGATACGCAGTATTTT
CDR3 protein: CASSLRLIAGGTDTQYF
J gene: TRBJ2-3
D gene: TRBD2
clone size: NA
V gene: TRBV7-2